This passage covers 23 T cell receptor beta chains from one sample sequenced in a study of a mutant IDH1 vaccine in newly diagnosed glioma (dated by TCRdb to the early 2020s). This specimen's time point label, per the study, means: week 23, last vaccination. Each vaccine dose was 300 ug of a 20-mer mutant IDH1 peptide in Montanide, given subcutaneously with topical imiquimod. These receptors lack a known antigen. Libraries came from the immunoSEQ multiplex PCR assay. Imported from immuneACCESS, the table was reduced by TCRdb to in-frame sequences with V and J called. These copies leave out some clones; in studies compared against another copy, an unresolved V gene accounts for under half, and the cause of the remainder is not known. The sample table lists 88,000 or so clones, roughly 85% of them with a count of one. The top ten clonotypes cover 2% to 2.5% of the sample. The sequenced sample was PBMCs, obtained from a glioma patient whose treatment included an IDH1 peptide vaccine. These TCRs come from a man aged 25-40 years with glioma. Some clones in this sample may be carry-over from other donors' samples.

The chain links TRBV6-5 to TRBJ1-1; D is uncertain. The CDR3 is 13 residues long. Trimming stripped 6 bases from V and 9 bases from J, with 17 bases between. CDR1 is MNHEY, CDR2 SVGAGI, per germline. The CDR3 sequence is CASRTAQTIQAFF. In DNA, the CDR3 is TGTGCCAGCAGGACGGCCCAAACCATACAAGCTTTCTTT.

V usage is TRBV27 and J usage is TRBJ1-5, with 7 bases lining up with TRBD1. The J segment lost 6 bases and the V segment lost 5 bases, leaving 10 bases of the junction unmatched. Per the germline V gene, CDR1 is MNHEY and CDR2 is SMNVEV (reference sequence). The CDR3 consists of 15 residues. The CDR3 nucleotides are TGTGCCAGCAGTGCGCCTGGACAGGTGGGTCAGCCCCAGCATTTT. Amino acid sequence: CASSAPGQVGQPQHF.

This clone was counted a single time. The gene calls are TRBV7-9 and TRBJ2-2; TRBD1 agrees at 7 bases. J gave up 8 bases and V 3 bases, and 9 bases lay outside the gene matches. Germline CDR1 SEHNR, CDR2 FQNEAQ (reference sequence). This CDR3 spans 15 amino acids. Here the CDR3 DNA reads TGTGCCAGCAGCTTCCGACAGGGCCCTGTGGGGGAGCTGTTTTTT. The encoded protein is CASSFRQGPVGELFF.

The chain is built from TRBV5-6 and TRBJ1-1; D gene ambiguous. CDR1 and CDR2 (germline): SGHDT, YYEEEE. CDR3 length: 12 amino acids. V was pared by 0 bases and J by 4 bases, with 4 bases between. The CDR3 is CASSLGSTEAFF. The CDR3 region has the DNA TGTGCCAGCAGCTTGGGGAGCACTGAAGCTTTCTTT.

This chain joins TRBV6-1 and TRBJ2-7; no clear D gene. The CDR3 runs 15 residues. V was clipped by 1 base and J by 0 bases, with 10 bases between them. CDR1 is MNHNS, CDR2 SASEGT, per germline. The CDR3 region is CASSEGTASSYEQYF. The CDR3 DNA sequence: TGTGCCAGCAGTGAAGGGACGGCGAGCTCCTACGAGCAGTACTTC.

The chain employs TRBV2 and TRBJ2-3, with 12 nucleotides matching TRBD2. V was pared by 6 bases and J by 1 base, with 8 bases of the junction left unmatched. This CDR3 region has 17 residues. CDR1 and CDR2 (germline): SNHLY, FYNNEI. The CDR3, as DNA: TGTGCCAGCAGCGCTCCGACTAGCGGGGGACGCACAGATACGCAGTATTTT. Protein: CASSAPTSGGRTDTQYF.

The rearrangement links TRBV5-4 to TRBJ2-7; D gene unclear. Germline CDR1 and CDR2: SGHNT and YYREEE (reference sequence). V lost 4 bases to trimming and J lost 1 base, with 3 bases between them. The CDR3 length is 11 residues. CDR3 sequence (DNA): TGTGCCAGCAGCAATTCCTACGAGCAGTACTTC. It codes for CASSNSYEQYF.

The chain combines TRBV5-1 with TRBJ1-1; a possible D gene is TRBD1 (6 bases). With 2 bases removed from V and 4 bases from J, the gap between germline ends came to 9 bases. This CDR3 comprises 13 residues. Germline CDR1 is SGHRS and CDR2 is YFSETQ. The CDR3 is CASSLRGPTEAFF. In DNA form, the CDR3 reads TGCGCCAGCAGCTTACGGGGGCCCACTGAAGCTTTCTTT.

This chain connects TRBV9 to TRBJ2-3; 9 nucleotides agree with TRBD2. V lost 4 bases to trimming and J lost 4 bases; unmatched junction nucleotides: 13. The CDR3 totals 17 residues. Looked up from germline, CDR1 is SGDLS and CDR2 is YYNGEE. The CDR3 region has the DNA TGTGCCAGCAGCTCCCCAAGGCGGGGGGGCGAGGCAGATACGCAGTATTTT. Translating it yields CASSSPRRGGEADTQYF.

The V and J genes are TRBV7-2 and TRBJ2-2, with D unclear. Looked up from germline, CDR1 is SGHTA and CDR2 is FQGNSA. The CDR3 length is 11 residues. Trimming removed 6 bases from V and 8 bases from J, with 7 bases in between. The CDR3 region has the DNA TGTGCCAGCAGTCGATGGGGGGAGCTGTTTTTT. The encoded protein is CASSRWGELFF.

This chain joins TRBV28 and TRBJ1-4, with D tentatively TRBD1 (6 bases). The CDR3 spans 14 residues. Trimming pared 6 bases from V and 6 bases from J, leaving 14 bases between. Germline assignment: CDR1 MDHEN and CDR2 SYDVKM. CDR3 loop: CASRTTGRDEKLFF. The CDR3 nucleotides read TGTGCCAGCAGGACCACAGGGAGGGATGAAAAACTGTTTTTT.

The chain is built from TRBV5-1 and TRBJ2-7, with TRBD1 matching over 10 bases. V shed 4 bases and J 5 bases; nucleotides not matched to a gene: 3. CDR1 SGHRS and CDR2 YFSETQ come from the germline V gene. CDR3 length: 13 residues. The CDR3 DNA follows: TGCGCCAGCAGCGACGGGACAGGGGACGAGCAGTACTTC. Translating gives CASSDGTGDEQYF.

This clone has only one observation. This sequence joins TRBV27 and TRBJ2-5; perhaps D is TRBD1 or TRBD2 (6 bases each). Trimming took off 8 bases at V and 3 bases at J, with 13 bases between the two ends. CDR1 and CDR2 from the germline V gene are MNHEY and SMNVEV (reference sequence). This CDR3 is 13 amino acids long. DNA for the CDR3: TGTGCCAGCGGAAAGAGGGGGGAAGAGACCCAGTACTTC. This encodes CASGKRGEETQYF.

The chain joins TRBV21-1 to TRBJ1-6; the listed D gene, TRBD1, was not tested against the DNA. TRBV21-1 is tagged as a pseudogene. This CDR3 is 16 amino acids long. Written as DNA, the CDR3 is TGTGCCAGCAGCCCAAGCGGGGACAGGGGGTGTTCACCCCTCCACTTT. Protein sequence: CASSPSGDRGCSPLHF.

This chain links TRBV27 with TRBJ2-7, with no clear D. This CDR3 has 11 residues. V was cut by 6 bases and J by 1 base, with 4 bases left in between. Germline V gene sequence: CDR1 MNHEY, CDR2 SMNVEV (reference sequence). The CDR3 DNA reads TGTGCCAGCAGAAGTTCCTACGAGCAGTACTTC. It yields the protein CASRSSYEQYF.

This clone has just one count. V is TRBV9 and J is TRBJ2-3; tentatively, D is TRBD1 (5 bases). Trimming removed 9 bases from V and 2 bases from J, with 13 bases in between. The germline CDR1 and CDR2 sequences are SGDLS and YYNGEE. This CDR3 region has 13 residues. The CDR3 DNA is TGTGCCACAGGTAGACAGATCACAGATACGCAGTATTTT. Its translation is CATGRQITDTQYF.

This clone has a handful of counts. The chain uses TRBV4-2 and TRBJ2-7; 7 bases align to TRBD2. The CDR3 covers 14 residues. V lost 1 base and J lost 3; bases outside the gene matches: 3. CDR1 LGHNA and CDR2 YNFKEQ come from the germline V gene. The CDR3 protein is CASSQGLAGYEQYF. Here the CDR3 DNA reads TGTGCCAGCAGCCAAGGACTAGCTGGCTACGAGCAGTACTTC.

The chain is built from TRBV5-1 and TRBJ2-3; D remains unclear. V dropped 3 bases and J dropped 0 bases, with 17 bases sitting between them. This CDR3 has 17 amino acids. Germline V gene sequence: CDR1 SGHRS, CDR2 YFSETQ. The CDR3 nucleotides read TGCGCCAGCAGCTATAGCCTTAGCCGGCGAAGCACAGATACGCAGTATTTT. Protein product: CASSYSLSRRSTDTQYF.

The CDR3 loop reads CASSSMTSGGYNEQFF. CDR3 coding DNA: TGCGCCAGCAGCTCGATGACTAGCGGGGGGTACAATGAGCAGTTCTTC. The chain uses TRBV5-1 and TRBJ2-1; the match to TRBD2 covers 13 bases. CDR1 and CDR2 from the germline V gene are SGHRS and YFSETQ. The CDR3 sequence is 16 residues long. The V and J ends lost 3 bases and 4 bases, in that order; junction bases with no gene match: 4.

The chain links TRBV5-1 to TRBJ2-2, with TRBD2 matching 9 bases. The CDR3 is 14 residues long. V trimming: 5 bases; J trimming: 5 bases; junction bases outside the gene matches: 4. Germline CDR1 reads SGHRS; CDR2 reads YFSETQ. CDR3 nucleotides: TGCGCCAGCAGAGCGGGAGGAAAAACCGGGGAGCTGTTTTTT. Its translation: CASRAGGKTGELFF.

In this sample, this clone turned up once. V and J are TRBV5-5 and TRBJ1-1; TRBD1 might be the D (5 bases). The ends were cut back, 6 bases at V and 4 bases at J, with 22 bases in the middle. Germline V gene lookup returns CDR1 SGHKS and CDR2 YYEKEE (reference sequence). The CDR3 is made up of 16 amino acids. The CDR3 DNA is TGTGCCAGCATCCGGGACTTCCTAAGAGGGACCACTGAAGCTTTCTTT. Encoded protein: CASIRDFLRGTTEAFF. The full variable domain, with the rest looked up from reference TRBV5-5 and TRBJ1-1, is DAGVTQSPTHLIKTRGQQVTLRCSPISGHKSVSWYQQVLGQGPQFIFQYYEKEERGRGNFPDRFSARQFPNYSSELNVNALLLGDSALYLCASIRDFLRGTTEAFFGQGTRLTVV.

This clone was detected once. V and J are TRBV15 and TRBJ2-4; possible D gene TRBD2, 5 bases. V was trimmed by 1 base and J by 7 bases, leaving 17 bases between them. The germline gives CDR1 LNHNV, CDR2 YYDKDF (reference sequence). CDR3 length equals 16 residues. The DNA for the CDR3 is TGTGCCACCAGCAGAGCATGGTCAGAGGGTTTTAACATTCAGTACTTC. Translated: CATSRAWSEGFNIQYF.

The chain links TRBV7-9 to TRBJ1-1; D may be TRBD1 (5 bases). V dropped 5 bases and J dropped 12 bases, with 25 bases sitting between them. Germline lookup yields CDR1 SEHNR and CDR2 FQNEAQ (reference sequence). The CDR3 covers 15 residues. For the CDR3, the DNA is TGTGCCAGCAGCCCGATTATACCGCAGGGAGAGACGACTTTCTTT. It specifies CASSPIIPQGETTFF.